This entry lists 11 T cell receptor beta chains sequenced from one sample in a study of shared clonotypes between healthy human individuals. Method: immunoSEQ multiplex PCR; TCRdb's copy keeps in-frame clones and lacks some. This table has hundreds of thousands of clones, nearly 95% appearing once. Naive CD8 cells were CD45RO-negative, positively selected for CCR7, excluding terminally differentiated effector memory CD45RA+ cells. Sequenced input: naive CD8+ T cells sorted from blood. The receptors were sampled from a man aged 30 to 39 in good health.

This sequence joins TRBV4-1 and TRBJ2-2; D is unclear. The CDR3 runs to 13 residues. Germline-derived CDR1 and CDR2 are MGHRA and YSYEKL. Trimming stripped 3 bases from V and 2 bases from J, with 4 bases between. In DNA, the CDR3 is TGCGCCAGCAGCCACTCCAACACCGGGGAGCTGTTTTTT. Its protein is CASSHSNTGELFF.

The gene calls are TRBV11-2 and TRBJ1-2; 8 nucleotides match TRBD1. The V gene's germline CDR1 is SGHAT and CDR2 FQNNGV. The V segment lost 6 bases and the J segment 4 bases; nucleotides outside the gene matches: 7. The CDR3 has 14 residues. CDR3 region: CASREGQEVYGYTF. CDR3 DNA: TGTGCCAGCAGAGAGGGACAGGAAGTCTATGGCTACACCTTC.

V gene TRBV7-9 combines with J gene TRBJ1-1; 7 bases match TRBD1. Germline V CDR1 and CDR2: SEHNR, FQNEAQ (reference sequence). Trimming removed 4 bases from V and 7 bases from J; junction bases left unmatched: 9. This CDR3 contains 14 residues. CDR3 sequence (DNA): TGTGCCAGCAGCTCAACCAGCAGGGGGTTTGAAGCTTTCTTT. Translation: CASSSTSRGFEAFF.

V is TRBV9 and J is TRBJ2-7; the match to TRBD2 covers 8 bases. Germline CDR1 and CDR2: SGDLS and YYNGEE. J lost 6 bases, V lost 3 bases, and 5 bases had no gene match. The CDR3 is made up of 13 amino acids. For the CDR3, the DNA is TGTGCCAGCAGCGAGGCGGGGGGCGGCGAGCAGTACTTC. Translated, it gives CASSEAGGGEQYF.

V is TRBV19 and J is TRBJ2-1; TRBD1 matches 9 bases. There are 14 residues in the CDR3. V shed 10 bases, J shed 8 bases, and the junction held 12 bases outside the gene matches. Germline V gives CDR1 LNHDA, CDR2 SQIVND (reference sequence). The chain's CDR3 is CATSRTGGIDEQFF. The CDR3 region has the DNA TGTGCCACCTCCCGCACAGGGGGCATCGATGAGCAGTTCTTC. The whole variable domain, filled in from reference TRBV19 and TRBJ2-1, reads DGGITQSPKYLFRKEGQNVTLSCEQNLNHDAMYWYRQDPGQGLRLIYYSQIVNDFQKGDIAEGYSVSREKKESFPLTVTSAQKNPTAFYLCATSRTGGIDEQFFGPGTRLTVL.

The rearrangement joins TRBV4-1 to TRBJ2-2, with 8 bases fitting TRBD2. Germline values: CDR1 MGHRA, CDR2 YSYEKL. The trim removed 0 bases at V and 5 bases at J, leaving 5 bases unmatched. This CDR3 has 16 amino acids. The CDR3 is CASSQELGGRTGELFF. CDR3 nucleotides: TGCGCCAGCAGCCAAGAGTTGGGCGGGAGGACCGGGGAGCTGTTTTTT.

V and J are TRBV7-9 and TRBJ1-1, with 7 bases that match TRBD1. Germline CDR1 reads SEHNR; CDR2 reads FQNEAQ (reference sequence). This CDR3 has 14 amino acids. V lost 6 bases and J lost 12; bases outside the gene matches: 16. This CDR3 is CASRITTGTDVTFF. DNA of the CDR3: TGTGCCAGCAGGATAACCACCGGGACAGACGTAACTTTCTTT. The full variable domain, completed using reference TRBV7-9 and TRBJ1-1, is DTGVSQNPRHKITKRGQNVTFRCDPISEHNRLYWYRQTLGQGPEFLTYFQNEAQLEKSRLLSDRFSAERPKGSFSTLEIQRTEQGDSAMYLCASRITTGTDVTFFGQGTRLTVV.

The chain combines TRBV7-8 with TRBJ2-3; the D gene could be TRBD1 or TRBD2 (6 bases each). V was shortened by 5 bases and J by 2 bases, with 20 bases between the two germline ends. CDR3 length: 17 residues. Germline-derived CDR1 and CDR2 are SGHVS and FQNEAQ. This CDR3 reads CASSLVQGRTYTDTQYF. The CDR3 DNA sequence: TGTGCCAGCAGCCTTGTTCAGGGGAGGACTTACACAGATACGCAGTATTTT.

A single count supports this clone. The chain employs TRBV5-4 and TRBJ2-7; no clear D. Per germline, CDR1 SGHNT and CDR2 YYREEE (reference sequence). This CDR3 has 13 amino acids. V lost 0 bases, J lost 3 bases, and 7 bases lay in between. CDR3 sequence (DNA): TGTGCCAGCAGCTTGGGTCCCAACTACGAGCAGTACTTC. Protein: CASSLGPNYEQYF.

This clone appeared a single time. The rearrangement uses TRBV19 and TRBJ1-1, with D perhaps TRBD1 (6 bases). CDR3 length: 15 amino acids. Trimming took off 5 bases at V and 5 bases at J, with 18 bases between the two ends. Germline V gene data show CDR1 as LNHDA and CDR2 as SQIVND (reference sequence). Written as DNA, the CDR3 is TGTGCCAGTAGTCTAAGACAGGTAGGAGGGACTGAAGCTTTCTTT. Translation gives CASSLRQVGGTEAFF.

The rearrangement uses TRBV10-1 and TRBJ2-1, with TRBD2 identical over 8 bases. V was pared by 5 bases and J by 7 bases, with 7 bases of the junction left unmatched. The CDR3 covers 14 residues. Germline CDR1 WNHNN, CDR2 SYGVQD (reference sequence). The CDR3 DNA reads as TGCGCCAGCAGTACGAGCGGGAGAGGGAATGAGCAGTTCTTC. It encodes CASSTSGRGNEQFF.